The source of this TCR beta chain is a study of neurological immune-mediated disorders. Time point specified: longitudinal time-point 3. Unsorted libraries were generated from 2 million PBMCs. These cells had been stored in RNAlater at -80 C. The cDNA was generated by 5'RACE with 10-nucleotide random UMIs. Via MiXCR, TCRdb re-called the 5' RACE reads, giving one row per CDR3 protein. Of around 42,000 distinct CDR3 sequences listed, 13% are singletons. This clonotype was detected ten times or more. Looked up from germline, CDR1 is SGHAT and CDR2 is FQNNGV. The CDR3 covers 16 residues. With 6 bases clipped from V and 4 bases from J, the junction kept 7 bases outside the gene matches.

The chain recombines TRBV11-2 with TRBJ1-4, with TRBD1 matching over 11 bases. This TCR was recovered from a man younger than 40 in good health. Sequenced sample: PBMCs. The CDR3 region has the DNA TGTGCCAGCAGACGGACAGGGGGCGTAGGTAATGAAAAACTGTTTTTT. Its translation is CASRRTGGVGNEKLFF.